The subject of this entry is one TCR beta chain. Antigen specificity is unknown. It was by 5'RACE template switching with UMIs that TCR beta cDNA was made. Each CDR3 protein gets one entry in TCRdb, which reprocessed the 5' RACE reads and gives no DNA. In total, the table holds fewer than 300,000 distinct CDR3 sequences. The data belong to a study of T cells expressing NK-cell markers. Study at large: It was sorted CD3+CD56-NKG2C+, CD3+CD56+NKG2C- and CD3+CD56+NKG2C+ T cells that provided the TCR beta repertoires. Seven of the eight sequenced donors were HCMV-seropositive; one was seronegative.

Findings of the study overall: 1.0-7.0% of CD8+ T cells in several donors belonged to dominant NKG2C+ clonotypes.

Germline V CDR1 and CDR2: SGHTA, FQGNSA. The CDR3 is made up of 14 amino acids. What was sequenced was blood T cells: a sorted CD56 or NKG2C T cell subset, CD4+ or CD8+ T cells, or bulk PBMC T cells (not recorded which). The V call is TRBV7-2, the J call TRBJ1-5. The clonotype was recovered from a woman between 18 and 70 years old in good health. CDR3 region: CASSLSPSNQPQHF.